The next 15 T cell receptor beta chains were all read from a single sample in a study of blood T cell repertoires in COVID-19. Sequenced by immunoSEQ multiplex PCR; TCRdb stores in-frame clones only, minus some. Among around 440,000 clones listed, about 87% were seen once. The sequenced material came from peripheral blood. Every receptor here comes from a woman aged 45-59 years with COVID-19, enrolled during active disease.

Details on this clone: Distinct nucleotide sequences in the sample also encode this CDR3. This rearrangement joins TRBV18 to TRBJ2-7; tentatively, D is TRBD2 (6 bases). V lost 3 bases and J 4 bases, leaving 10 bases between the germline ends. This CDR3 has 13 amino acids. CDR1 and CDR2 (germline): KGHSH, LQKENI. This CDR3 reads CASSPGTDYEQYF. DNA for the CDR3: TGTGCCAGCTCACCGGGGACTGATTACGAGCAGTACTTC.

The chain uses TRBV9 and TRBJ1-3, with D perhaps TRBD1 (5 bases). The CDR3 is 12 amino acids. CDR1 is SGDLS, CDR2 YYNGEE, per germline. Trimming took 3 bases from V and 4 from J, leaving 5 bases between them. The CDR3 protein is CASSGQGNTIYF. The CDR3 nucleotides read TGTGCCAGCAGCGGACAGGGAAACACCATATATTTT.

The chain joins TRBV20-1 to TRBJ2-3; D not certain. V gave up 7 bases and J gave up 6 bases, with 11 bases separating them. CDR1 and CDR2 (germline): DFQATT, SNEGSKA (reference sequence). The CDR3 contains 11 residues. The CDR3 region has the DNA TGCAGTGGGGTAGAGGTGGATACGCAGTATTTT. Translating it yields CSGVEVDTQYF.

This clone was counted a single time. The V gene is TRBV6-5, the J gene TRBJ2-4; 8 positions match TRBD1. Germline CDR1 is MNHEY and CDR2 is SVGAGI. The CDR3 has 14 residues. Losses at the gene ends were 6 bases for V and 7 bases for J; bases not matched to a gene: 8. CDR3 in amino acids: CASSRAQGANIQYF. The DNA of the CDR3 is TGTGCCAGCAGCCGAGCGCAGGGGGCTAACATTCAGTACTTC.

The rearrangement joins TRBV7-9 to TRBJ2-1, with TRBD2 identical over 9 bases. CDR1 is SEHNR, CDR2 FQNEAQ, per germline (reference sequence). The junction had 12 bases not matched to a gene; V was cut back by 5 bases and J by 10 bases. CDR3 length: 15 residues. CDR3 nucleotides: TGTGCCAGCAGCCCCCTAGCGGGGCGCCGGGGGGAGCAGTTCTTC. Encoded protein: CASSPLAGRRGEQFF.

This chain links TRBV5-6 with TRBJ1-2, with a weak D call TRBD1 (5 bases). V lost 0 bases to trimming and J lost 3 bases, with 6 bases between them. The CDR3 has 13 residues. Per germline, CDR1 SGHDT and CDR2 YYEEEE. Here the CDR3 reads CASSLEGYYGYTF. CDR3 coding DNA: TGTGCCAGCAGCTTGGAGGGGTACTATGGCTACACCTTC.

The chain couples TRBV5-4 to TRBJ2-2; the match to TRBD1 covers 8 bases. The CDR3 runs 16 residues. Trimming removed 5 bases from V and 4 bases from J; junction bases left unmatched: 10. CDR1 is SGHNT and CDR2 is YYREEE in the germline V gene (reference sequence). The CDR3 sequence is CASRHAGTGTTGELFF. The CDR3 nucleotides read TGTGCCAGCAGGCACGCCGGGACAGGTACCACCGGGGAGCTGTTTTTT.

The genes are TRBV19 and TRBJ1-4; D uncertain. This CDR3 spans 15 amino acids. Germline lookup yields CDR1 LNHDA and CDR2 SQIVND (reference sequence). Trimming left V 4 bases short and J 6 bases short, with 15 bases between. The CDR3 nucleotides are TGTGCCAGTAGTACTCGACGAGGCAAGGATGAAAAACTGTTTTTT. Encoded protein: CASSTRRGKDEKLFF. Looking up the rest from reference TRBV19 and TRBJ1-4 gives the full variable domain: DGGITQSPKYLFRKEGQNVTLSCEQNLNHDAMYWYRQDPGQGLRLIYYSQIVNDFQKGDIAEGYSVSREKKESFPLTVTSAQKNPTAFYLCASSTRRGKDEKLFFGSGTQLSVL.

The chain has TRBV5-6 and TRBJ2-7, with D tentatively TRBD2 (6 bases). The CDR3 covers 15 residues. The V end was cut by 1 base, the J end by 7 bases, with 18 bases between. Germline V lookup: CDR1 SGHDT, CDR2 YYEEEE. The CDR3 reads CASSLYGTPGPEQYF. The CDR3 nucleotides read TGTGCCAGCAGCTTGTATGGGACTCCGGGCCCGGAGCAGTACTTC.

The V gene is TRBV9, the J gene TRBJ2-3; no reliable D call. Germline V gene lookup returns CDR1 SGDLS and CDR2 YYNGEE. The CDR3 spans 11 residues. V gave up 5 bases and J gave up 4 bases, with 5 bases separating them. Written as DNA, the CDR3 is TGTGCCAGCAGTTACTCAGATACGCAGTATTTT. Its translation: CASSYSDTQYF. Combining the CDR3 with reference TRBV9 and TRBJ2-3 gives the whole variable domain DSGVTQTPKHLITATGQRVTLRCSPRSGDLSVYWYQQSLDQGLQFLIQYYNGEERAKGNILERFSAQQFPDLHSELNLSSLELGDSALYFCASSYSDTQYFGPGTRLTVL.

This clone was found many times. This chain joins TRBV28 and TRBJ1-2; TRBD1 agrees at 7 bases. The ends lost 6 bases at V and 0 bases at J; junction bases unmatched: 1. This CDR3 spans 13 amino acids. Germline V gene sequence: CDR1 MDHEN, CDR2 SYDVKM. The CDR3 spells CASRGTANYGYTF. CDR3 coding DNA: TGTGCCAGCAGGGGGACAGCTAACTATGGCTACACCTTC.

This chain uses TRBV2 with TRBJ2-7, with 10 bases matching TRBD1. The CDR3 has 13 residues. Germline V gene sequence: CDR1 SNHLY, CDR2 FYNNEI. V lost 6 bases to trimming and J lost 6 bases; unmatched junction nucleotides: 5. The CDR3 region has the DNA TGTGCCAGCAGCCGGACAGGGGGAAGCGAGCAGTACTTC. Residues: CASSRTGGSEQYF.

The chain is built from TRBV5-1 and TRBJ2-5; TRBD2 agrees at 9 bases. This CDR3 has 12 residues. Germline assignment: CDR1 SGHRS and CDR2 YFSETQ. V dropped 7 bases and J dropped 5; count of bases not matched to a gene: 3. This CDR3 is CASAAGGETQYF. CDR3 sequence (DNA): TGCGCCAGCGCGGCGGGGGGGGAGACCCAGTACTTC. Supplemented by reference TRBV5-1 and TRBJ2-5, the full variable domain reads KAGVTQTPRYLIKTRGQQVTLSCSPISGHRSVSWYQQTPGQGLQFLFEYFSETQRNKGNFPGRFSGRQFSNSRSEMNVSTLELGDSALYLCASAAGGETQYFGPGTRLLVL.

This sequence joins TRBV11-1 and TRBJ2-7, with a weak D call TRBD2 (6 bases). V was trimmed by 0 bases and J by 4 bases, leaving 10 bases between them. Germline CDR1 is SGHAT and CDR2 is FQDESV (reference sequence). The CDR3 runs 14 residues. CDR3 coding DNA: TGTGCCAGCAGCTTAGCGACTAGGAGTTACGAGCAGTACTTC. Protein product: CASSLATRSYEQYF.

The chain links TRBV21-1 to TRBJ1-6. TRBV21-1 corresponds to a pseudogene. This CDR3 is built from 13 residues. CDR3 nucleotides: TGTGCCAGCAGCAAAAAAGCCCATTCACCCCTCCACTTT. It specifies CASSKKAHSPLHF.